This T cell receptor (beta chain) was profiled in a study of T-cell memory formation after mild COVID-19. Study details: TCR clustering was largely donor specific.

TCRdb recomputed calls from the 5' RACE reads with MiXCR, one row per CDR3 protein. The data hold 110,000 or so distinct CDR3 sequences, with 22% observed a single time. With 8 bases removed from V and 5 bases from J, the gap between germline ends came to 17 bases. CDR3 length equals 15 residues. Per the germline V gene, CDR1 is KGHDR and CDR2 is SFDVKD. The chain has TRBV24-1 and TRBJ2-2, with D maybe TRBD1 (5 bases). This clonotype was sampled from a man aged 18 to 30 who had mild COVID-19 (a few samples of this study predate the infection). Cell type and time point are not known. The sequencing input was PBMCs or a T cell subset sorted from them (not recorded which). The CDR3 bases are TGTGCCACCAAAGACAGTCGATTTGCTACCGGGGAGCTGTTTTTT. Translated: CATKDSRFATGELFF.